This passage covers 26 T cell receptor beta chains from one sample sequenced in a study of T cells in localized non-small cell lung cancer. Clones were read by immunoSEQ multiplex PCR, and TCRdb kept only the in-frame ones, dropping some. The sample records 7,000 to 8,500 clones, approximately 59% being singletons. The specimen comprised lymph node tissue, sampled before any cancer treatment. Every receptor here comes from a male donor aged 60 or over with stage I squamous cell lung carcinoma.

The sample holds a few counts of this clone. The chain carries TRBV11-3 and TRBJ2-7, with a possible D match to TRBD1 (5 bases). Germline assignment: CDR1 SGHNT and CDR2 YENEEA. CDR3 length equals 14 residues. V was trimmed by 0 bases and J by 4 bases, leaving 10 bases between them. The CDR3 region has the DNA TGTGCCAGCAGCTTAGAAGGACAAGCATACGAGCAGTACTTC. Residues: CASSLEGQAYEQYF.

The J gene is TRBJ2-2, the V gene TRBV28; D possibly matches TRBD1 or TRBD2 (5 bases each). This CDR3 has 12 amino acids. The germline CDR1 and CDR2 sequences are MDHEN and SYDVKM. Trimming removed 4 bases from V and 5 bases from J, with 5 bases in between. In DNA, the CDR3 is TGTGCCAGCAGTTGGGGGACCGGGGAGCTGTTTTTT. Encoded protein: CASSWGTGELFF.

This clone came up a few times. J is TRBJ2-6 and V is TRBV11-3, with D possibly being TRBD1 or TRBD2 (5 bases each). CDR1 and CDR2 (germline): SGHNT, YENEEA. Between the trimmed V and J ends, which lost 5 bases and 4 bases, there was a span of 12 bases. This CDR3 has 15 residues. Here the CDR3 reads CASSGWGTGANVLTF. CDR3 DNA: TGTGCCAGCAGCGGTTGGGGGACCGGGGCCAACGTCCTGACTTTC.

The chain has TRBV5-1 and TRBJ2-2; D is perhaps TRBD1 (5 bases). Trimming stripped 1 base from V and 1 base from J, with 5 bases between. This CDR3 spans 14 amino acids. Germline assignment: CDR1 SGHRS and CDR2 YFSETQ. CDR3: CASSLTGNTGELFF. For the CDR3, the DNA is TGCGCCAGCAGCTTGACAGGGAACACCGGGGAGCTGTTTTTT.

This clone was seen a few times. V usage is TRBV6-8 and J usage is TRBJ1-2; 9 bases agree with TRBD1. Losses at the gene ends were 10 bases for V and 9 bases for J; bases not matched to a gene: 18. The CDR3 is made up of 15 amino acids. Germline V gene data show CDR1 as MNHGY and CDR2 as SAAAGT. CDR3 region: CATTYTRTGEQSYTF. The DNA for the CDR3 is TGTGCCACCACGTACACACGGACAGGGGAGCAGAGCTACACCTTC.

In its sample, this clone was seen a few times. In the same sample, other DNA sequences code for this CDR3. The rearrangement uses TRBV9 and TRBJ2-1; D possibly matches TRBD1 or TRBD2 (5 bases each). The V end was cut by 0 bases, the J end by 10 bases, with 8 bases between. Germline V lookup: CDR1 SGDLS, CDR2 YYNGEE. The CDR3 runs 12 residues. CDR3 sequence (DNA): TGTGCCAGCAGCGTAGCCGAGGGGGAGCAGTTCTTC. Translated, it gives CASSVAEGEQFF. Variable domain in full (rest from reference TRBV9 and TRBJ2-1): DSGVTQTPKHLITATGQRVTLRCSPRSGDLSVYWYQQSLDQGLQFLIQYYNGEERAKGNILERFSAQQFPDLHSELNLSSLELGDSALYFCASSVAEGEQFFGPGTRLTVL.

This rearrangement joins TRBV18 to TRBJ2-5; 8 bases fit TRBD1. The J segment lost 1 base and the V segment lost 3 bases, leaving 16 bases of the junction unmatched. There are 19 residues in the CDR3. CDR1 is KGHSH and CDR2 is LQKENI in the germline V gene. CDR3 sequence (DNA): TGTGCCAGCTCACCTATCCCATCTACAGGGGGTGGGACCCAAGAGACCCAGTACTTC. Its protein is CASSPIPSTGGGTQETQYF.

The chain joins TRBV19 to TRBJ2-5; TRBD2 is a possible D gene (6 bases). The germline CDR1 and CDR2 sequences are LNHDA and SQIVND (reference sequence). V was pared by 8 bases and J by 4 bases, with 17 bases between. The CDR3 consists of 14 residues. CDR3 loop: CASAGTGGIETQYF. In nucleotides, the CDR3 is TGTGCCAGTGCCGGGACTGGGGGTATAGAGACCCAGTACTTC.

CDR3 sequence reads: CASSIFASKTTGELFF. As DNA, the CDR3 is TGTGCCAGTAGTATATTCGCTAGCAAAACTACCGGGGAGCTGTTTTTT. V usage is TRBV19 and J usage is TRBJ2-2; D is perhaps TRBD2 (5 bases). V was cut by 2 bases and J by 5 bases, with 15 bases left in between. The CDR3 has 16 amino acids. Germline V gives CDR1 LNHDA, CDR2 SQIVND (reference sequence).

The V call is TRBV19, the J call TRBJ1-5; 7 nucleotides agree with TRBD1. CDR1 LNHDA and CDR2 SQIVND come from the germline V gene (reference sequence). Trimming at V came to 7 bases and at J to 7 bases, leaving 10 bases not matched to a gene. The CDR3 runs to 14 residues. CDR3 sequence reads: CASTFRDSGQPQHF. As DNA, the CDR3 is TGTGCCAGTACCTTTCGGGACAGCGGCCAGCCCCAGCATTTT.

The gene calls are TRBV11-3 and TRBJ2-5; TRBD1 matches 11 bases. V gave up 3 bases and J gave up 8 bases; unmatched junction bases: 5. Germline assignment: CDR1 SGHNT and CDR2 YENEEA. CDR3 length equals 14 residues. This chain's CDR3 is CASSFSGQGATQYF. The CDR3, as DNA: TGTGCCAGCAGCTTCTCCGGACAGGGGGCTACCCAGTACTTC.

By share, this clone ranks as medium-sized. CDR3 bases: TGTGCCAGCAGCCACCGAAGGAGGGCCGAGGAGCTGTTTTTT. Translation gives CASSHRRRAEELFF. The genes are TRBV11-3 and TRBJ2-2; possibly TRBD2 for D (6 bases). Trimming stripped 5 bases from V and 10 bases from J, with 17 bases between. The CDR3 has 14 residues. The germline V gene has CDR1 SGHNT and CDR2 YENEEA.

The chain has TRBV19 and TRBJ1-3; 9 bases match TRBD1. V shed 2 bases, J shed 0 bases, and the junction held 8 bases outside the gene matches. The CDR3 contains 18 residues. Germline lookup yields CDR1 LNHDA and CDR2 SQIVND (reference sequence). The CDR3 spells CASSIRGQGSSSGNTIYF. CDR3 in DNA: TGTGCCAGTAGTATAAGGGGACAGGGATCGAGCTCTGGAAACACCATATATTTT.

The chain combines TRBV18 with TRBJ1-3, with D maybe TRBD1 (6 bases). The CDR3 sequence is 16 residues long. The V gene lost 5 bases and the J gene lost 0 bases, with 14 bases spanning the gap. Germline-derived CDR1 and CDR2 are KGHSH and LQKENI. CDR3 nucleotides: TGTGCCAGCTCAAATAGACAGGAGAGCTCTGGAAACACCATATATTTT. Protein sequence: CASSNRQESSGNTIYF.

This clone is deemed medium-sized. This rearrangement joins TRBV9 to TRBJ1-1; D gene unclear. Deletions cut 3 bases from V and 0 bases from J, with 12 bases between. Looked up from germline, CDR1 is SGDLS and CDR2 is YYNGEE. The CDR3 loop spans 15 amino acids. CDR3: CASSALQSLNTEAFF. As DNA, the CDR3 is TGTGCCAGCAGCGCGCTACAGTCCCTGAACACTGAAGCTTTCTTT.

As for this clone: The junction and the germline gene differ at one end; a read error may be behind it. The V and J genes are TRBV14 and TRBJ1-2, with TRBD1 matching 8 bases. The CDR3 runs to 14 residues. Germline-derived CDR1 and CDR2 are SGHDN and FVKESK. The CDR3 spells CASSRAGGRYGYIF. The CDR3 DNA sequence: TGTGCCAGCAGCCGGGCAGGGGGCCGGTATGGCTACATCTTC. Supplemented by reference TRBV14 and TRBJ1-2, the full variable domain reads EAGVTQFPSHSVIEKGQTVTLRCDPISGHDNLYWYRRVMGKEIKFLLHFVKESKQDESGMPNNRFLAERTGGTYSTLKVQPAELEDSGVYFCASSRAGGRYGYIFGSGTRLTVV.

The chain employs TRBV5-1 and TRBJ2-2; no clear D. The CDR3 covers 15 residues. Trimming left V 4 bases short and J 0 bases short, with 10 bases between. Germline V CDR1 and CDR2: SGHRS, YFSETQ. The CDR3 sequence is CASSADTTNTGELFF. The CDR3 region has the DNA TGCGCCAGCAGCGCCGACACTACGAACACCGGGGAGCTGTTTTTT.

The gene calls are TRBV18 and TRBJ2-1; 10 bases are a match to TRBD1. CDR3 size: 15 residues. Per the germline V gene, CDR1 is KGHSH and CDR2 is LQKENI. Germline trimming cut 2 bases from V and 4 bases from J; bases unmatched to any gene: 2. This CDR3 is CASSPGTGDYNEQFF. CDR3 nucleotide sequence: TGTGCCAGCTCACCAGGGACAGGGGATTACAATGAGCAGTTCTTC.

The genes are TRBV30 and TRBJ2-7; D unclear. Germline assignment: CDR1 GTSNPN and CDR2 SVGIG (reference sequence). Trimming stripped 4 bases from V and 6 bases from J, with 19 bases between. The CDR3 is 14 residues long. The CDR3 nucleotides read TGTGCCTGGATGGCCCCCTCAGGCTTCTCCGAGCAGTACTTC. Translation: CAWMAPSGFSEQYF.

In its sample, this clone was seen a few times. This chain connects TRBV9 to TRBJ2-2; D remains unclear. Germline V gives CDR1 SGDLS, CDR2 YYNGEE. The ends were cut back, 5 bases at V and 2 bases at J, with 10 bases in the middle. The CDR3 is 14 residues long. CDR3 residues: CASSDSRNTGELFF. CDR3 DNA sequence: TGTGCCAGCAGTGATAGCAGAAACACCGGGGAGCTGTTTTTT.

The sample holds a few counts of this clone. The chain has TRBV15 and TRBJ2-1; 8 nucleotides align to TRBD2. V shed 0 bases and J 5 bases; nucleotides not matched to a gene: 0. CDR1 is LNHNV and CDR2 is YYDKDF in the germline V gene (reference sequence). This CDR3 spans 14 amino acids. CDR3 in amino acids: CATSREAGDNEQFF. In DNA, the CDR3 is TGTGCCACCAGCAGAGAAGCGGGAGACAATGAGCAGTTCTTC.

The genes are TRBV28 and TRBJ2-7; D is possibly TRBD1 (6 bases). Trimming took off 4 bases at V and 0 bases at J, with 13 bases between the two ends. CDR1 is MDHEN, CDR2 SYDVKM, per germline. The CDR3 is made up of 15 amino acids. The CDR3 DNA sequence: TGTGCCAGCAGTTCACCTCAGGGGTTCTCCTACGAGCAGTACTTC. Translated: CASSSPQGFSYEQYF.

This clone was seen only a few times. V usage is TRBV5-1 and J usage is TRBJ1-4, with 9 bases aligning to TRBD1. V dropped 4 bases and J dropped 8; count of bases not matched to a gene: 6. This CDR3 has 14 amino acids. Germline V gene sequence: CDR1 SGHRS, CDR2 YFSETQ. In DNA, the CDR3 is TGCGCCAGCAGCCGGACAGGGGTTGCCGAAAAACTGTTTTTT. It specifies CASSRTGVAEKLFF.

J is TRBJ1-5 and V is TRBV9; TRBD1 is a possible D gene (6 bases). Germline V gene sequence: CDR1 SGDLS, CDR2 YYNGEE. The CDR3 spans 16 residues. V shed 5 bases and J shed 1 base, with 16 bases lying between them. The DNA of the CDR3 is TGTGCCAGCAGAGAGCATATGGGGGGCAGCAATCAGCCCCAGCATTTT. Residues: CASREHMGGSNQPQHF.

This clone was found once. The rearrangement links TRBV5-1 to TRBJ1-3; no definite D call. V was clipped by 2 bases and J by 3 bases, with 9 bases between them. Germline V CDR1 and CDR2: SGHRS, YFSETQ. This CDR3 comprises 14 residues. The CDR3 loop reads CASSFELDGNTIYF. CDR3 DNA: TGCGCCAGCAGCTTCGAATTGGATGGAAACACCATATATTTT.

The chain joins TRBV14 to TRBJ2-1; no definite D call. The V and J ends lost 0 bases and 6 bases respectively, with 12 bases between them. Germline V CDR1 and CDR2: SGHDN, FVKESK. This CDR3 is built from 15 residues. CDR3 DNA: TGTGCCAGCAGCCAAGAGGCCCTCACGAGCAATGAGCAGTTCTTC. Amino acids: CASSQEALTSNEQFF.